What follows are 27 T cell receptor beta chains derived from one specimen sequenced in a study of blood T cell repertoires in COVID-19. Sequencing was performed with immunoSEQ multiplex PCR; in TCRdb, only in-frame clones are kept and a portion is missing. The profile shows approximately 120,000 clones, less than 85% of them singletons. Specimen: peripheral blood. The receptors here all came from a woman aged 55-70 years with acute or convalescent COVID-19.

The rearrangement links TRBV13 to TRBJ2-3; unclear D gene. Germline loops: CDR1 PRHDT, CDR2 FYEKMQ (reference sequence). The CDR3 consists of 15 residues. V lost 0 bases and J lost 3, with 10 bases in between. CDR3 residues: CASSLGGSGTDTQYF. Here the CDR3 DNA reads TGTGCCAGCAGCTTAGGCGGGTCGGGTACAGATACGCAGTATTTT.

The genes are TRBV5-1 and TRBJ1-6, with TRBD1 identical over 8 bases. The CDR3 consists of 15 residues. After removal of 4 bases from V and 10 bases from J, the junction contained 10 bases not matched to a gene. Germline-derived CDR1 and CDR2 are SGHRS and YFSETQ. CDR3 loop: CASSARQGTQSPLHF. The CDR3 coding sequence is TGCGCCAGCAGCGCAAGACAGGGGACACAGTCACCCCTCCACTTT.

J is TRBJ1-2 and V is TRBV30; possibly TRBD1 for D (5 bases). This CDR3 spans 12 amino acids. The germline V and J ends were trimmed by 2 bases and 4 bases, with 8 bases remaining between them. Germline CDR1 is GTSNPN and CDR2 is SVGIG (reference sequence). This CDR3 reads CAWSIGGYGYTF. CDR3 DNA sequence: TGTGCCTGGAGTATCGGGGGCTATGGCTACACCTTC.

V is TRBV24-1 and J is TRBJ2-7; tentatively, D is TRBD1 (5 bases). This CDR3 contains 12 residues. Per germline, CDR1 KGHDR and CDR2 SFDVKD. The V end was cut by 3 bases, the J end by 6 bases, with 8 bases between. The CDR3 region is CATSDPQGEQYF. The CDR3 DNA follows: TGTGCCACCAGTGATCCCCAGGGCGAGCAGTACTTC.

V is TRBV4-1 and J is TRBJ1-5; TRBD1 is a possible D gene (5 bases). The CDR3 loop spans 15 amino acids. Germline CDR1 and CDR2: MGHRA and YSYEKL. The V end lost 0 bases, the J end lost 5 bases, and 11 bases lay between the germline ends. CDR3 nucleotide sequence: TGCGCCAGCAGCCAAGATCTAGGACATTATCAGCCCCAGCATTTT. Protein product: CASSQDLGHYQPQHF.

The chain recombines TRBV6-5 with TRBJ1-1; D is ambiguous. This CDR3 has 12 residues. Germline CDR1 and CDR2: MNHEY and SVGAGI. Between the trimmed V and J ends, which lost 10 bases and 1 base, there was a span of 10 bases. The chain's CDR3 is CATARRNTEAFF. The DNA of the CDR3 is TGTGCCACGGCGCGGCGGAACACTGAAGCTTTCTTT.

This chain connects TRBV11-2 to TRBJ2-7, with D hard to call. This CDR3 spans 14 amino acids. Germline V gene data show CDR1 as SGHAT and CDR2 as FQNNGV. The V and J ends lost 5 bases and 0 bases respectively, with 11 bases between them. The CDR3, as DNA: TGTGCCAGCAGCCGCGACACCCTCTCCTACGAGCAGTACTTC. Encoded protein: CASSRDTLSYEQYF.

The chain uses TRBV6-4 and TRBJ2-3; perhaps TRBD2 as D (6 bases). V was shortened by 8 bases and J by 5 bases, with 14 bases between the two germline ends. CDR1 is MRHNA, CDR2 SNTAGT, per germline. The CDR3 runs 13 residues. Here the CDR3 reads CASSQGRIDTQYF. The CDR3 bases are TGTGCCAGCTCCCAAGGGAGGATAGATACGCAGTATTTT.

DNA for the CDR3: TGTGCCAGCAGCCCCGGGGGGGCGAACACCGGGGAGCTGTTTTTT. Residues: CASSPGGANTGELFF. The chain combines TRBV3-1 (or the pseudogene TRBV3-2) with TRBJ2-2; TRBD2 matches at 8 bases. The CDR3 covers 15 residues. The V segment lost 4 bases and the J segment 0 bases; nucleotides outside the gene matches: 1. Germline CDR1 and CDR2: LGHDT and YNNKEL (reference sequence).

The chain recombines TRBV5-5 with TRBJ1-2; D is undetermined. Germline CDR1 reads SGHKS; CDR2 reads YYEKEE (reference sequence). V lost 4 bases and J 7 bases, leaving 20 bases between the germline ends. The CDR3 spans 15 residues. CDR3 sequence: CASSAGSQRYSGYTF. DNA for the CDR3: TGTGCCAGCAGCGCCGGGTCTCAAAGATACTCTGGCTACACCTTC.

The rearrangement links TRBV3-1 (or the pseudogene TRBV3-2) to TRBJ2-5; D possibly corresponds to TRBD2 (5 bases). Trimming removed 1 base from V and 2 bases from J, with 11 bases in between. Looked up from germline, CDR1 is LGHDT and CDR2 is YNNKEL (reference sequence). This CDR3 has 15 residues. CDR3 protein: CASSQGGKIQETQYF. Here the CDR3 DNA reads TGTGCCAGCAGCCAAGGAGGGAAAATACAAGAGACCCAGTACTTC.

This chain uses TRBV5-1 with TRBJ1-2; no reliable D call. The V end was cut by 4 bases, the J end by 2 bases, with 12 bases between. The CDR3 has 14 residues. The germline V gene has CDR1 SGHRS and CDR2 YFSETQ. This CDR3 is CASSQSGTNYGYTF. CDR3 in DNA: TGCGCCAGCAGCCAATCAGGTACCAACTATGGCTACACCTTC. Looking up the rest from reference TRBV5-1 and TRBJ1-2 gives the full variable domain: KAGVTQTPRYLIKTRGQQVTLSCSPISGHRSVSWYQQTPGQGLQFLFEYFSETQRNKGNFPGRFSGRQFSNSRSEMNVSTLELGDSALYLCASSQSGTNYGYTFGSGTRLTVV.

The rearrangement joins TRBV5-6 to TRBJ2-3; possibly TRBD2 for D (6 bases). This CDR3 has 15 amino acids. CDR1 and CDR2 (germline): SGHDT, YYEEEE. Trimming cost V 0 bases and J 1 base, with 9 bases left between them. CDR3 DNA sequence: TGTGCCAGCAGCTTGGGCGGGGTCGGCACAGATACGCAGTATTTT. Encoded protein: CASSLGGVGTDTQYF.

This clone was picked up a small number of times. In DNA form, the CDR3 reads TGTGCCAGCAGTCCCGGGGGTAGCGGGTCCCATGAGCAGTTCTTC. This sequence encodes CASSPGGSGSHEQFF. The rearrangement joins TRBV6-2 or TRBV6-3 to TRBJ2-1; 7 nucleotides agree with TRBD2. Losses at the gene ends were 5 bases for V and 8 bases for J; bases not matched to a gene: 12. Germline CDR1 and CDR2: MNHEY and SVGEGT. The CDR3 contains 15 residues.

CDR3 nucleotides: TGTGCCAGCCGCCAGACAGATACGCAGTATTTT. It is translated as CASRQTDTQYF. This chain uses TRBV7-9 with TRBJ2-3; D uncertain. The germline V and J ends were trimmed by 8 bases and 3 bases, with 6 bases remaining between them. Germline V gene sequence: CDR1 SEHNR, CDR2 FQNEAQ (reference sequence). The CDR3 is 11 residues long.

The chain's CDR3 is CASTLAGGTQETQYF. The CDR3 bases are TGTGCCAGTACACTAGCGGGGGGGACCCAAGAGACCCAGTACTTC. This chain links TRBV2 with TRBJ2-5; 13 bases align to TRBD2. Germline V CDR1 and CDR2: SNHLY, FYNNEI. The CDR3 extends over 15 amino acids. J lost 1 base, V lost 9 bases, and 5 bases had no gene match.

The chain joins TRBV5-1 to TRBJ1-2, with a possible D match to TRBD1 (5 bases). The ends were cut back, 4 bases at V and 8 bases at J, with 15 bases in the middle. There are 13 residues in the CDR3. The germline V gene has CDR1 SGHRS and CDR2 YFSETQ. CDR3 bases: TGCGCCAGCAGCCCCACAACGGGGGAGGGCTACACCTTC. Amino acids: CASSPTTGEGYTF. Full variable domain (outside the CDR3, taken from reference TRBV5-1 and TRBJ1-2): KAGVTQTPRYLIKTRGQQVTLSCSPISGHRSVSWYQQTPGQGLQFLFEYFSETQRNKGNFPGRFSGRQFSNSRSEMNVSTLELGDSALYLCASSPTTGEGYTFGSGTRLTVV.

The CDR3 coding sequence is TGTGCCAGCAGCCAAGATCTAGGGGCAGACGAGCAGTACTTC. This codes for CASSQDLGADEQYF. V usage is TRBV3-1 (or the pseudogene TRBV3-2) and J usage is TRBJ2-7, with a tentative D call TRBD1 (5 bases). This CDR3 spans 14 amino acids. Trimming stripped 0 bases from V and 5 bases from J, with 11 bases between. Germline CDR1 and CDR2: LGHDT and YNNKEL (reference sequence).

This clone was detected only a few times. The chain has TRBV5-1 and TRBJ1-2, with TRBD1 as a possible D gene (5 bases). With 0 bases removed from V and 6 bases from J, the gap between germline ends came to 15 bases. This CDR3 spans 15 amino acids. CDR1 SGHRS and CDR2 YFSETQ come from the germline V gene. Here the CDR3 DNA reads TGCGCCAGCAGCTTGGCGGGCAGTACGGGGGATGGCTACACCTTC. Amino acids: CASSLAGSTGDGYTF.

The chain couples TRBV12-3 or TRBV12-4 to TRBJ1-5; D gene unclear. Trimming cost V 6 bases and J 0 bases, with 6 bases left between them. The CDR3 extends over 13 amino acids. The CDR3 DNA reads TGTGCCAGCAGCTATAATAGCAATCAGCCCCAGCATTTT. Amino acid sequence: CASSYNSNQPQHF.

This rearrangement joins TRBV2 to TRBJ2-5; 14 bases fit TRBD2. The CDR3 is 14 amino acids. The trim removed 11 bases at V and 7 bases at J, leaving 9 bases unmatched. CDR1 and CDR2 (germline): SNHLY, FYNNEI. The DNA for the CDR3 is TGTGCCGAAGGGACTAGCGGGAGCGCGGGGACCCAGTACTTC. This gives the protein CAEGTSGSAGTQYF.

V gene TRBV6-5 combines with J gene TRBJ1-2, with 8 bases matching TRBD1. Trimming removed 6 bases from V and 8 bases from J; junction bases left unmatched: 5. This CDR3 is built from 12 residues. CDR1 is MNHEY and CDR2 is SVGAGI in the germline V gene. The CDR3 spells CASRQGAVGYTF. In DNA, the CDR3 is TGTGCCAGCAGGCAGGGGGCTGTGGGCTACACCTTC.

This chain connects TRBV28 to TRBJ1-6; D possibly corresponds to TRBD1 (6 bases). V was cut by 1 base and J by 7 bases, with 11 bases left in between. The CDR3 has 15 amino acids. Germline values: CDR1 MDHEN, CDR2 SYDVKM. The CDR3 here is CASSLLSQGNSPLHF. Here the CDR3 DNA reads TGTGCCAGCAGTTTATTGTCGCAGGGGAATTCACCCCTCCACTTT.

This clone has a single count. CDR3 loop: CAISEPPGRGNTEAFF. In nucleotides, the CDR3 is TGTGCCATCAGTGAGCCCCCAGGACGGGGGAACACTGAAGCTTTCTTT. The chain carries TRBV10-3 and TRBJ1-1; D is ambiguous. From germline, CDR1 is ENHRY and CDR2 SYGVKD. This CDR3 comprises 16 residues. V lost 2 bases and J lost 1, with 14 bases in between.

CDR3 amino acids: CASSYYSNQPQHF. The CDR3 DNA reads as TGTGCCAGCAGCTATTATAGCAATCAGCCCCAGCATTTT. The rearrangement uses TRBV27 and TRBJ1-5; D uncertain. The CDR3 has 13 amino acids. Deletions cut 6 bases from V and 0 bases from J, with 6 bases between. CDR1 and CDR2 (germline): MNHEY, SMNVEV (reference sequence).

The chain combines TRBV19 with TRBJ2-7, with D uncertain. The CDR3 consists of 14 residues. Between the trimmed V and J ends, which lost 1 base and 0 bases, there was a span of 7 bases. The germline gives CDR1 LNHDA, CDR2 SQIVND (reference sequence). CDR3 amino acids: CASSIGRRSYEQYF. The CDR3 DNA reads TGTGCCAGTAGTATAGGGAGACGCTCCTACGAGCAGTACTTC.

This chain joins TRBV28 and TRBJ1-2, with 8 positions matching TRBD1. The germline V gene has CDR1 MDHEN and CDR2 SYDVKM. The J segment lost 3 bases and the V segment lost 7 bases, leaving 16 bases of the junction unmatched. The CDR3 has 17 amino acids. CDR3 sequence (DNA): TGTGCCAGCACTACAGTGGTCGGACGACAGGGGCACTATGGCTACACCTTC. This sequence encodes CASTTVVGRQGHYGYTF.